This entry concerns a single TCR beta chain. What it recognizes is unknown. This record belongs to a study of cytomegalovirus exposure and HLA in healthy donors. At the level of the study: Around 76% of 398 genotyped donors fell in the Caucasian-associated ancestry cluster. Study-level results: According to an earlier analysis, most TCR beta V segments yielded productive rearrangements about 90% or about 30% of the time. An analysis was carried out later, and it reportedly showed fewer N-insertions in an Asian-associated ancestry cluster than the approximately 700-donor mean.

Amplification used 60 Vbeta primers and 13 Jbeta primers. The data were produced by immunoSEQ multiplex PCR, yet TCRdb's version contains in-frame clones alone and is incomplete. Of around 150,000 clones listed, 80% are singletons. The trim removed 0 bases at V and 5 bases at J, leaving 7 bases unmatched. The CDR3 is 16 amino acids. Germline CDR1 is SGDLS and CDR2 is YYNGEE. Material for sequencing was PBMCs. V is TRBV9 and J is TRBJ2-3, with 9 nucleotides matching TRBD2. This TCR derives from a man aged 25-45 years in good health and CMV-seronegative. In nucleotides, the CDR3 is TGTGCCAGCAGCGTAGCTTTAGCGGGAGAGGAAGATACGCAGTATTTT. Translation: CASSVALAGEEDTQYF.